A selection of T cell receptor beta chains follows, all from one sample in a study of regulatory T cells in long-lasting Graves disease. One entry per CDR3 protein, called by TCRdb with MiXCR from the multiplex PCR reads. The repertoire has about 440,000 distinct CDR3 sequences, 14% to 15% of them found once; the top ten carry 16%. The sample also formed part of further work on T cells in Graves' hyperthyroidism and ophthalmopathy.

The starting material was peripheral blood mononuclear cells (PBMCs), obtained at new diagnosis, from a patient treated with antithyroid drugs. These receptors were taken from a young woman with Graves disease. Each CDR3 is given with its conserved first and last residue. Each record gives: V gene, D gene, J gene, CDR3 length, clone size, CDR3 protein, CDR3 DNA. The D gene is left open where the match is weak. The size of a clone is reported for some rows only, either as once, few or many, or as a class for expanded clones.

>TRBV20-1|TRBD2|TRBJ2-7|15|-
CSALGTSGSSYEQYF
TGCAGTGCTCTAGGGACTAGCGGGAGTTCTTATGAGCAGTACTTC
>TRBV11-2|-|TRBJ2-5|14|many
CASSLGWAVETQYF
TGTGCCAGCAGCTTAGGGTGGGCTGTAGAGACCCAGTACTTC
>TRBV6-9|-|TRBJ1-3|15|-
CASSYSQASGNTIYF
TGTGCCAGCAGTTACTCTCAAGCCTCTGGAAACACCATATATTTT
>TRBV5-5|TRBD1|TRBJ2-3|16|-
CASSCPGTEATDTQYF
TGTGCCAGCAGCTGCCCTGGGACAGAGGCCACAGATACGCAGTATTTT
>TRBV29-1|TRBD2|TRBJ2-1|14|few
CSVGTSGIYNEQFF
TGCAGCGTCGGGACTAGCGGGATCTACAATGAGCAGTTCTTC
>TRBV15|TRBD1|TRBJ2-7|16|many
CATSRGPGDRKDEQYF
TGTGCCACCAGCAGAGGACCTGGGGACAGGAAAGACGAGCAGTACTTC
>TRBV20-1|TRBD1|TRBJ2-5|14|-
CSARGQDQKETQYF
TGCAGTGCTAGGGGACAGGACCAAAAAGAGACCCAGTACTTC
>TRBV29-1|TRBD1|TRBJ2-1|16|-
CSVEDLGQGYYNEQFF
TGCAGCGTTGAAGACCTGGGACAGGGGTACTACAATGAGCAGTTCTTC
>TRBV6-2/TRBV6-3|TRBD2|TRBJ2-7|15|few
CASSYAGTSLNEQYF
TGTGCCAGCAGTTACGCCGGGACTAGCCTCAACGAGCAGTACTTC
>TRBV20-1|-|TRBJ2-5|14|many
CSARDPSSGETQYF
TGCAGTGCTAGAGATCCTAGTAGTGGAGAGACCCAGTACTTC
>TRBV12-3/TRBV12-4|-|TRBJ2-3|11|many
CASSAADTQYF
TGTGCCAGCAGTGCGGCAGATACGCAGTATTTT
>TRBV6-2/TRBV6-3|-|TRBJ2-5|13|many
CASTSGIQETQYF
TGTGCCAGCACCTCCGGGATTCAAGAGACCCAGTACTTC
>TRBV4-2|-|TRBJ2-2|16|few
CASSPNRDGRTGELFF
TGTGCCAGCAGCCCAAATCGGGACGGGCGGACCGGGGAGCTGTTTTTT
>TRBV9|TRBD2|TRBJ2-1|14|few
CASSVGTSGSGQFF
TGTGCCAGCAGCGTAGGGACTAGCGGGAGTGGGCAGTTCTTC
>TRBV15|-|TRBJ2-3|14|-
CATSRSGGTDTQYF
TGTGCCACCAGCAGATCGGGAGGCACAGATACGCAGTATTTT
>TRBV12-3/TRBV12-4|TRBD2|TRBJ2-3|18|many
CASGLRSGRATSTDTQYF
TGTGCCAGCGGCCTTCGTAGCGGGAGGGCCACTAGCACAGATACGCAGTATTTT
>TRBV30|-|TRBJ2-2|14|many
CAWSVREFTGELFF
TGTGCCTGGAGTGTAAGGGAGTTCACCGGGGAGCTGTTTTTT
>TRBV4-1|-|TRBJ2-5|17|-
CASSQPPGTTLRETQYF
TGCGCCAGCAGCCAGCCGCCCGGGACAACCCTCAGAGAGACCCAGTACTTC
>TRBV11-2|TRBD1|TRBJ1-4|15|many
CASSLNRGLGEKLFF
TGTGCCAGCAGCTTGAACAGGGGGCTGGGAGAAAAACTGTTTTTT
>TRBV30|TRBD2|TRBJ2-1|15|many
CAWSLGLAQYNEQFF
TGTGCCTGGAGTCTCGGACTAGCGCAGTACAATGAGCAGTTCTTC
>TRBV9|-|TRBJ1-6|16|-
CASSGERLPGGSPLHF
TGTGCCAGCAGCGGAGAAAGATTGCCCGGGGGTTCACCCCTCCACTTT
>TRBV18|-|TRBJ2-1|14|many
CASSPPGLYNEQFF
TGTGCCAGCTCACCACCGGGACTCTACAATGAGCAGTTCTTC
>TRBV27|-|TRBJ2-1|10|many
CASGNEWQFF
TGTGCCAGCGGCAATGAGTGGCAGTTCTTC
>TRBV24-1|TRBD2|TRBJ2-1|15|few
CATSDAGTIYNEQFF
TGTGCCACCAGTGATGCCGGGACTATCTACAATGAGCAGTTCTTC
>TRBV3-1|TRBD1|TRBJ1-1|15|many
CASSQATGLNTEAFF
TGTGCCAGCAGCCAGGCGACAGGGTTGAACACTGAAGCTTTCTTT
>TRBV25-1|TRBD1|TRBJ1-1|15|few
CASLSRGRGDTEAFF
TGTGCCAGTCTATCAAGGGGGCGCGGAGACACTGAAGCTTTCTTT
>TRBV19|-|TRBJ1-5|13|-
CASSPSLSQPQHF
TGTGCCAGTAGTCCCTCTCTTTCTCAGCCCCAGCATTTT
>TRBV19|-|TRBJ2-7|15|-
CASSPWEGFSYEQYF
TGTGCCAGTAGTCCCTGGGAAGGATTCTCCTACGAGCAGTACTTC
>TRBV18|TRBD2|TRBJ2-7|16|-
CASSKTQLAGGYEQYF
TGTGCCAGCTCCAAAACCCAATTAGCGGGAGGCTACGAGCAGTACTTC